The T cell receptor (delta chain) under discussion was sequenced for a study of γδ T cells in repeated Plasmodium falciparum infection. Study context: Sampling occurred at baseline, pre-infection for selected infections, and 21 days post-infection. Malian samples came from no-transmission periods or across acute febrile malaria episodes.

General study points: Repeated controlled infections reportedly drove waves of new clonotype selection in Vdelta2-negative, mostly Vdelta1+, gammadelta repertoires. One small rural Malian village, predominantly a single ethnic group, supplied the cohort.

Trimming shortened V by 0 bases and J by 0 bases, and 19 bases separated the two germline ends. The CDR3 loop spans 18 amino acids. Germline V gene data show CDR1 as GEAIGNYY and CDR2 as EKD. TCRdb called clones from the multiplex PCR reads again using CATT. The repertoire holds roughly 90,000 delta-chain clones, with approximately 0.92% as singletons. Comment on this clone: The antigen remains undetermined. TCRdb lists the protein of a much larger clone for this DNA, which differs at residue 8, so this is likely a read error; the protein given here is translated from the DNA itself.

Flow sorting of PBMC yielded separate Vgamma9/Vdelta2+ and Vdelta2-negative gammadelta T cell populations for bulk repertoire analysis. V and J are TRDV2 and TRDJ1, with a possible D match to TRDD3 (5 bases). Since TCRdb gives no J gene, matching the DNA to germline was used here to assign it. The receptor comes from a pool of human donors (malaria-infected and uninfected, not separated). Sequencing input: gamma-delta T cells from blood. This chain's CDR3 is CACDTVGEGLPYTDKLIF. In DNA form, the CDR3 reads TGTGCCTGTGACACCGTGGGCGAGGGATTACCTTACACCGATAAACTCATCTTT.